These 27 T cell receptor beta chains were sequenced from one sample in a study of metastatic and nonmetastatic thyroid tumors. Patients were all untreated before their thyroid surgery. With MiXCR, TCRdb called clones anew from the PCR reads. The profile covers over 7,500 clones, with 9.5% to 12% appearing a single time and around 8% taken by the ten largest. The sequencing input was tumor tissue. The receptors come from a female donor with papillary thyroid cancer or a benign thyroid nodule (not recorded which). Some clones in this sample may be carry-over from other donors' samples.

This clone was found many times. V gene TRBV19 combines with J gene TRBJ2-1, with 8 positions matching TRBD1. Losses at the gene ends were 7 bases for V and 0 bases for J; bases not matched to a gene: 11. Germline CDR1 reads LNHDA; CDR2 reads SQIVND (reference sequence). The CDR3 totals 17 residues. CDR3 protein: CASNSDRAIGSYNEQFF. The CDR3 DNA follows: TGTGCCAGTAACTCGGACAGGGCCATTGGCTCCTACAATGAGCAGTTCTTC. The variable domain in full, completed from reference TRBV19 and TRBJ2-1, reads DGGITQSPKYLFRKEGQNVTLSCEQNLNHDAMYWYRQDPGQGLRLIYYSQIVNDFQKGDIAEGYSVSREKKESFPLTVTSAQKNPTAFYLCASNSDRAIGSYNEQFFGPGTRLTVL.

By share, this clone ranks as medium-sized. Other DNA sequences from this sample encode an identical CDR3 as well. Here the CDR3 reads CASGRPQGPTANTEAFF. The CDR3 coding sequence is TGTGCCAGCGGACGGCCACAGGGCCCGACGGCGAACACTGAAGCTTTCTTT. The chain employs TRBV28 and TRBJ1-1; D may be TRBD1 (6 bases). Germline-derived CDR1 and CDR2 are MDHEN and SYDVKM. V was clipped by 8 bases and J by 1 base, with 23 bases between them. This CDR3 comprises 17 residues.

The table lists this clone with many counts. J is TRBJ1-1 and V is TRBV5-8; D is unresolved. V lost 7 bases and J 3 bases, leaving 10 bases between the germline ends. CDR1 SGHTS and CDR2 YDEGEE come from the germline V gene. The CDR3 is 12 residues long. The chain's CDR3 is CASGPMDTEAFF. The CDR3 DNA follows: TGTGCCAGCGGACCCATGGACACTGAAGCTTTCTTT.

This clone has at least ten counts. The CDR3 region is CSANGPNSVTEAFF. The DNA of the CDR3 is TGCAGTGCTAACGGACCAAATTCTGTAACTGAAGCTTTCTTT. V gene TRBV20-1 combines with J gene TRBJ1-1, with no clear D. Trimming left V 4 bases short and J 5 bases short, with 17 bases between. Germline values: CDR1 DFQATT, CDR2 SNEGSKA (reference sequence). The CDR3 length is 14 residues.

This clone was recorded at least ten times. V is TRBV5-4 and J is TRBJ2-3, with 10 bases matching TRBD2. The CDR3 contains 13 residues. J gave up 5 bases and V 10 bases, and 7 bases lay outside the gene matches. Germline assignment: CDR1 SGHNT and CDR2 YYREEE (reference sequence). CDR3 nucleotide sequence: TGTGCCTCCAGCGGGGGGGCTGGAGATACGCAGTATTTT. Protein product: CASSGGAGDTQYF.

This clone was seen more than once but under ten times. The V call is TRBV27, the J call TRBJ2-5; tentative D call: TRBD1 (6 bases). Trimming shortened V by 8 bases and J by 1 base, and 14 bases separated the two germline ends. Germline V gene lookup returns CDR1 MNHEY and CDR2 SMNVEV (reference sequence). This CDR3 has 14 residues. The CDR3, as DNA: TGTGCCAGCGGCTTGGGGGCTCTCCAAGAGACCCAGTACTTC. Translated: CASGLGALQETQYF.

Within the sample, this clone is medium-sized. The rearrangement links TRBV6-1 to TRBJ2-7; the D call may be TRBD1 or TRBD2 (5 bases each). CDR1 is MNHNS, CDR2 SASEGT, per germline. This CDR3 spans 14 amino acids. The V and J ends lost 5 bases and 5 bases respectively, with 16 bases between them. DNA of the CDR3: TGTGCCAGCAGTCAAAGGGACCGCCCGCACGAGCAGTACGTC. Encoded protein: CASSQRDRPHEQYV.

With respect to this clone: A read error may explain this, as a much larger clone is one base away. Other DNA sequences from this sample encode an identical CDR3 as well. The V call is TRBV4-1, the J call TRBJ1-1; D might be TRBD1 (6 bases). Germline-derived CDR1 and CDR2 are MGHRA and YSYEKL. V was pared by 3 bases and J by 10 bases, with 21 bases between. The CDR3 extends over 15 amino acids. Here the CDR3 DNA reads TGCGCCAGCAGCCATATAGGTACAGGGAAGGGGGGAGCTTTCTTT. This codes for CASSHIGTGKGGAFF.

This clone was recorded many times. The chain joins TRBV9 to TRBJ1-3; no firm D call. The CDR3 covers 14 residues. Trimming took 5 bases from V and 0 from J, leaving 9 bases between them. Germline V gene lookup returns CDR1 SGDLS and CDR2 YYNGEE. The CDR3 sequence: CASRREGSGNTIYF. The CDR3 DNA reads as TGTGCCAGCAGGAGGGAAGGCTCTGGAAACACCATATATTTT.

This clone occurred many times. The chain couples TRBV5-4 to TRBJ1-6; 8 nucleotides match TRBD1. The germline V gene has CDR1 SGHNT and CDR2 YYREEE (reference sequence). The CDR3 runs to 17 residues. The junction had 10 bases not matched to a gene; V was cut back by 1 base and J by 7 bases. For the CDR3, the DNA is TGTGCCAGCAGCTTGTCAGGGGGCGCGGGTGTCAATTCACCCCTCCACTTT. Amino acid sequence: CASSLSGGAGVNSPLHF.

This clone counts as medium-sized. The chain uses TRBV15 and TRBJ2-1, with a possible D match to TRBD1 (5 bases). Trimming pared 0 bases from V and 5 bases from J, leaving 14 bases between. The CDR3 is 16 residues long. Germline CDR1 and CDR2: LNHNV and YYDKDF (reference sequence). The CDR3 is CATSRDLQGTNNEQFF. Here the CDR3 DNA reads TGTGCCACCAGCAGAGATCTGCAGGGTACCAACAATGAGCAGTTCTTC.

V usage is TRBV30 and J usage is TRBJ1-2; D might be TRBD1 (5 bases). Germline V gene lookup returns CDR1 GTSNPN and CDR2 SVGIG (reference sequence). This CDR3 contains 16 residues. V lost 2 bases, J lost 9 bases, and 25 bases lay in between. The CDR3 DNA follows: TGTGCCTGGAGTATTAAGGAGGCTGTTCGGGGGAGCCGCTACACCTTC. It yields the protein CAWSIKEAVRGSRYTF. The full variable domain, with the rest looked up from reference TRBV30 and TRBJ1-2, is SQTIHQWPATLVQPVGSPLSLECTVEGTSNPNLYWYRQAAGRGLQLLFYSVGIGQISSEVPQNLSASRPQDRQFILSSKKLLLSDSGFYLCAWSIKEAVRGSRYTFGSGTRLTVV.

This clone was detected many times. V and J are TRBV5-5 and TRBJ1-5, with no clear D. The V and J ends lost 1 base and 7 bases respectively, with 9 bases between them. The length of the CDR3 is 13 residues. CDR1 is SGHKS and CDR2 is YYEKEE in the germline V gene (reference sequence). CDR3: CASSLYGNQPQHF. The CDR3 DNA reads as TGTGCCAGCAGCTTGTATGGGAACCAGCCCCAGCATTTT.

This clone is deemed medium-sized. The CDR3 spells CASSEVGRATNEKLFF. Here the CDR3 DNA reads TGTGCCAGCAGTGAAGTGGGACGGGCAACTAATGAAAAACTGTTTTTT. V and J are TRBV2 and TRBJ1-4; tentatively, D is TRBD1 (5 bases). From germline, CDR1 is SNHLY and CDR2 FYNNEI. Trimming took 1 base from V and 0 from J, leaving 9 bases between them. The CDR3 has 16 residues.

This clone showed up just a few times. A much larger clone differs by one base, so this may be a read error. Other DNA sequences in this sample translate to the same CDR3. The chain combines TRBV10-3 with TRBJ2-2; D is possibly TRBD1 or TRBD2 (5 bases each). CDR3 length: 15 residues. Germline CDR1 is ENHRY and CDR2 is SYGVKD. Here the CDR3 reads CATSEAGSSTGELFF. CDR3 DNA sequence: TGTGCTACATCAGAGGCAGGGAGTTCAACCGGGGAGCTGTTTTTT.

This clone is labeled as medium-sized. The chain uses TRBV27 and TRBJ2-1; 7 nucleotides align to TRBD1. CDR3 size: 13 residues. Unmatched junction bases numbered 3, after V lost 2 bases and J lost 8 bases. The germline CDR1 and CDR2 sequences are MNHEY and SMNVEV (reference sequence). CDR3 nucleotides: TGTGCCAGCAGTTTAGACAGGGATGATGAGCAGTTCTTC. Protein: CASSLDRDDEQFF.

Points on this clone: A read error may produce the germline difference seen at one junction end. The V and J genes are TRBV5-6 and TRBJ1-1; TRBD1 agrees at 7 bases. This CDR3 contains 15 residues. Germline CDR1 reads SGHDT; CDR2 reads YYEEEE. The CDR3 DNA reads TGTTCCAGCAGCTTGGCTGACAGGGAGGACACTGAAGCTTTCTTT. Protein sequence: CSSSLADREDTEAFF.

The CDR3 loop is CASSLGGSLYEQYF. In DNA form, the CDR3 reads TGTGCCAGCAGCTTAGGCGGCTCGCTCTACGAGCAGTACTTC. The V gene is TRBV11-2, the J gene TRBJ2-7; no reliable D call. Trimming removed 1 base at V and 3 bases at J, with 10 bases between. Germline V CDR1 and CDR2: SGHAT, FQNNGV. The CDR3 covers 14 residues. Using reference TRBV11-2 and TRBJ2-7 for the parts outside the CDR3, the full variable domain is EAGVAQSPRYKIIEKRQSVAFWCNPISGHATLYWYQQILGQGPKLLIQFQNNGVVDDSQLPKDRFSAERLKGVDSTLKIQPAKLEDSAVYLCASSLGGSLYEQYFGPGTRLTVT.

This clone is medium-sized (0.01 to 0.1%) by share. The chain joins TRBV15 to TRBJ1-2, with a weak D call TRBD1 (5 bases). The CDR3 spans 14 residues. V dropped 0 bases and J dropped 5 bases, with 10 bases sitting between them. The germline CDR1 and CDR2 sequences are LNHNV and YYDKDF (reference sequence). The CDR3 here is CATSRDSGAYGYTF. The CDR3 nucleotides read TGTGCCACCAGCAGAGACTCCGGGGCATATGGCTACACCTTC. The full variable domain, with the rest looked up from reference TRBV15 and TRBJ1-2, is DAMVIQNPRYQVTQFGKPVTLSCSQTLNHNVMYWYQQKSSQAPKLLFHYYDKDFNNEADTPDNFQSRRPNTSFCFLDIRSPGLGDTAMYLCATSRDSGAYGYTFGSGTRLTVV.

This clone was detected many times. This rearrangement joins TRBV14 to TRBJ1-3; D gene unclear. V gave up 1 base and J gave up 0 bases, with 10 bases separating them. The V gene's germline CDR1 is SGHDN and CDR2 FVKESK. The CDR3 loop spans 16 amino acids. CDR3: CASSQVGFSSGNTIYF. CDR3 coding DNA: TGTGCCAGCAGCCAAGTAGGCTTCAGCTCTGGAAACACCATATATTTT.

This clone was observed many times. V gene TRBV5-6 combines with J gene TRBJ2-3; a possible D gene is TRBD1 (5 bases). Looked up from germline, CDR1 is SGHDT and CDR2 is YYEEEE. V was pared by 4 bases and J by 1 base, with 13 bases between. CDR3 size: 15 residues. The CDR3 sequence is CASSPRQTRTDTQYF. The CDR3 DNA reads TGTGCCAGCAGCCCGCGACAGACTCGCACAGATACGCAGTATTTT.

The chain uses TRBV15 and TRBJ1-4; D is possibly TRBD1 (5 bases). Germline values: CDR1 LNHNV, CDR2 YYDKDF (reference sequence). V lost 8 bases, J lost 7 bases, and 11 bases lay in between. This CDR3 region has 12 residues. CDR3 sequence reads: CATRGSCEKLFF. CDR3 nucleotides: TGTGCCACCCGGGGGTCGTGTGAAAAACTGTTTTTT.

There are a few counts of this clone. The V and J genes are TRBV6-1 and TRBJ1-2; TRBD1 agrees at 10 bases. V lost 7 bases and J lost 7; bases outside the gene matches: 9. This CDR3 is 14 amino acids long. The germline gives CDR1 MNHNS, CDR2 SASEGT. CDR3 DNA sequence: TGTGCCAGCACTGCCGGGACAGGGGAATCTGGCTACACCTTC. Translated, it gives CASTAGTGESGYTF.

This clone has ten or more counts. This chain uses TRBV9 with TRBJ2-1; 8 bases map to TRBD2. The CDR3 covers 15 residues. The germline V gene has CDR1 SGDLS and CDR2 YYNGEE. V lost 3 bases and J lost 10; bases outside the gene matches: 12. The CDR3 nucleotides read TGTGCCAGCAGCGAGGGCGGGAGGAGGGTCGACGAGCAGTTCTTC. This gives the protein CASSEGGRRVDEQFF.

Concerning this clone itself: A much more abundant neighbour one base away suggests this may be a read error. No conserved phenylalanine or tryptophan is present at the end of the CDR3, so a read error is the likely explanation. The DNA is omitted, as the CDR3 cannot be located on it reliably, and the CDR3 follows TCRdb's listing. This chain's CDR3 is CASSSVPGR. The chain employs TRBV7-2 and TRBJ2-6; the listed D gene, TRBD1, was not tested against the DNA. The CDR3 is made up of 9 amino acids, end residues included. Germline loops: CDR1 SGHTA, CDR2 FQGNSA.

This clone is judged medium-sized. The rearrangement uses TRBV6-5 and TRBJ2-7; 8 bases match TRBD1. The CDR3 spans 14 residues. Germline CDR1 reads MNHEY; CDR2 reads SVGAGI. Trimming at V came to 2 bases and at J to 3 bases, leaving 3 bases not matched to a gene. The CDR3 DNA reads TGTGCCAGCAGTTACCTCGACAGGGGCTACGAGCAGTACTTC. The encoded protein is CASSYLDRGYEQYF.

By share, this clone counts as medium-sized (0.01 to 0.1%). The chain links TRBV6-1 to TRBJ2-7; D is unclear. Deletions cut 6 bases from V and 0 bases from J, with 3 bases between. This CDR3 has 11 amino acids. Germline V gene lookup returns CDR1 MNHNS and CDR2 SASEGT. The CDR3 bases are TGTGCCAGCAGGAACTCCTACGAGCAGTACGTC. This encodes CASRNSYEQYV.